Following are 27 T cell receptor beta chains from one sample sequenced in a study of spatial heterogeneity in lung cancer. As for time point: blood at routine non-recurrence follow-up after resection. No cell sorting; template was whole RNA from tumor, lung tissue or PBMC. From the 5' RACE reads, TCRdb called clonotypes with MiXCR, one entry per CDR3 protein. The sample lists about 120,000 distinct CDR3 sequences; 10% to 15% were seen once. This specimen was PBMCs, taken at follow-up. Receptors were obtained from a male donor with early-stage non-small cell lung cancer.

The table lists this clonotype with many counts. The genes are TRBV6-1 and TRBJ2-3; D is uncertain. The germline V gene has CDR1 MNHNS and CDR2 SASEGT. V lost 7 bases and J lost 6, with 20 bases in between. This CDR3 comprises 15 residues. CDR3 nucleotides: TGTGCCAGCATTAAAGGTGGCCTTAACGGGGATACGCAGTATTTT. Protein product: CASIKGGLNGDTQYF.

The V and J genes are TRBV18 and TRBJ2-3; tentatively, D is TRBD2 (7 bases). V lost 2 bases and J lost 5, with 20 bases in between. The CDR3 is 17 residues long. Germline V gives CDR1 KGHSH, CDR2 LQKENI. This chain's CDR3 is CASSPNPLGGAVDTQYF. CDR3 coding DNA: TGTGCCAGCTCACCAAACCCTTTAGGGGGGGCGGTAGATACGCAGTATTTT.

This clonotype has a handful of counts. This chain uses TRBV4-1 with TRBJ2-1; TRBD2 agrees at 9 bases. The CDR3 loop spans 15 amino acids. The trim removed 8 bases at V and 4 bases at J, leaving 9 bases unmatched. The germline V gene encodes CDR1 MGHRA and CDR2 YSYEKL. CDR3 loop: CASLGAGGPYNEQFF. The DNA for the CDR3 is TGCGCCAGCCTCGGGGCGGGGGGGCCTTACAATGAGCAGTTCTTC.

The CDR3 loop is CASSVRGGEQYF. The DNA of the CDR3 is TGTGCCAGTAGTGTCCGGGGCGGCGAGCAGTACTTC. The V and J genes are TRBV19 and TRBJ2-7; either TRBD1 or TRBD2 may fit D (5 bases each). CDR1 is LNHDA, CDR2 SQIVND, per germline (reference sequence). V shed 5 bases and J shed 6 bases, with 11 bases lying between them. This CDR3 is 12 amino acids long.

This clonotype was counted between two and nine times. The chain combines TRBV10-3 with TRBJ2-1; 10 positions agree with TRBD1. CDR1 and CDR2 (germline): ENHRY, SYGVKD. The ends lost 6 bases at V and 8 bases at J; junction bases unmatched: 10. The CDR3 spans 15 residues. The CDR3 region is CAIRRGQGDVDEQFF. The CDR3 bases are TGTGCCATCAGGAGAGGACAGGGGGACGTCGATGAGCAGTTCTTC.

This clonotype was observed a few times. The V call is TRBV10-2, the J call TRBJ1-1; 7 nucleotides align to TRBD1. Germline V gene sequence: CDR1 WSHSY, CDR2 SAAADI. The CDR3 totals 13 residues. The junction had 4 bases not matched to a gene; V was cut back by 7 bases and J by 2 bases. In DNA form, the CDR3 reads TGCGCCAGCAAGGGGGCTTATAACACTGAAGCTTTCTTT. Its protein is CASKGAYNTEAFF.

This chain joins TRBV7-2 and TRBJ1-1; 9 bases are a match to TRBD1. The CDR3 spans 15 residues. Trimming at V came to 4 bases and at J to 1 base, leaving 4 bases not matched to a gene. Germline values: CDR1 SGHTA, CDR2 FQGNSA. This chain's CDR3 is CASSSQGAQNTEAFF. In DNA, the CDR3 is TGTGCCAGCAGCTCACAGGGGGCACAGAACACTGAAGCTTTCTTT.

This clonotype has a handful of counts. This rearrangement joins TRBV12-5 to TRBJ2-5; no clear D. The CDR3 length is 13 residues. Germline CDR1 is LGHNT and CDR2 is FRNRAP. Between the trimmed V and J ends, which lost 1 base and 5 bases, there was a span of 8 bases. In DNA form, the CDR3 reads TGTGCTAGTGGTTTGGCACCGAGGGAGACCCAGTACTTC. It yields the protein CASGLAPRETQYF. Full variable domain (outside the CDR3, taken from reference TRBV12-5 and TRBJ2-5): DARVTQTPRHKVTEMGQEVTMRCQPILGHNTVFWYRQTMMQGLELLAYFRNRAPLDDSGMPKDRFSAEMPDATLATLKIQPSEPRDSAVYFCASGLAPRETQYFGPGTRLLVL.

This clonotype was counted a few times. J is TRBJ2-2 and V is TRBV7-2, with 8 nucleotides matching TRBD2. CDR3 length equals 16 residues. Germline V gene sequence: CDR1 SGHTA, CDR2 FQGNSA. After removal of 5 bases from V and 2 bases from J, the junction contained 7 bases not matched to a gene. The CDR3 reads CASSQQAGGNTGELFF. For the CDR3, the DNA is TGTGCCAGCAGCCAGCAGGCGGGGGGAAACACCGGGGAGCTGTTTTTT.

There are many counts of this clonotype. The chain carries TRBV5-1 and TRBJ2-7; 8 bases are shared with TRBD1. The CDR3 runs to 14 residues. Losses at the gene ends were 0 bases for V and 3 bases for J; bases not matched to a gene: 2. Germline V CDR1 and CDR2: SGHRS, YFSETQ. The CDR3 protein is CASSLVGTGYEQYF. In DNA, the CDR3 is TGCGCCAGCAGCTTGGTGGGGACAGGCTACGAGCAGTACTTC.

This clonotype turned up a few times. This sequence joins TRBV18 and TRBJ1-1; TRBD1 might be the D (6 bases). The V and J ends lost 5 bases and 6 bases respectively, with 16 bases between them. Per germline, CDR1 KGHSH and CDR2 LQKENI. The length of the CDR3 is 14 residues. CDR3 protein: CASSIGTNSPEAFF. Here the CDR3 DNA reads TGTGCCAGCTCAATCGGGACAAACTCTCCTGAAGCTTTCTTT.

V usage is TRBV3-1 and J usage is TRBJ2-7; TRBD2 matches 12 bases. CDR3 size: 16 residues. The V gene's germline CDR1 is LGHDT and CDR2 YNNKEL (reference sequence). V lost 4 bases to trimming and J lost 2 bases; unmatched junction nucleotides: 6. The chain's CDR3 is CASSPRLAGATYEQYF. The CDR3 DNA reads TGTGCCAGCAGCCCTAGACTAGCGGGGGCCACCTACGAGCAGTACTTC.

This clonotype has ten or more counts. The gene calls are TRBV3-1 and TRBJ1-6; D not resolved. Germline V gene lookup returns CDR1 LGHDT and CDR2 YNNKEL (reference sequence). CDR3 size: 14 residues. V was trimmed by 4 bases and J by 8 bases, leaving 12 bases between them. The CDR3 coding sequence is TGTGCCAGCAGCCTAATTCCGCGGGATTCACCCCTCCACTTT. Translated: CASSLIPRDSPLHF.

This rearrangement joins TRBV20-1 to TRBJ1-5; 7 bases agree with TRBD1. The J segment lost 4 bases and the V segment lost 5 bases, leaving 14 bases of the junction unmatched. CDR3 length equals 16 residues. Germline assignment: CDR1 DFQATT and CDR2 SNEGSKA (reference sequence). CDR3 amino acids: CSAGPRGKALNQPQHF. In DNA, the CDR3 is TGCAGTGCTGGGCCCAGGGGGAAGGCTCTTAATCAGCCCCAGCATTTT.

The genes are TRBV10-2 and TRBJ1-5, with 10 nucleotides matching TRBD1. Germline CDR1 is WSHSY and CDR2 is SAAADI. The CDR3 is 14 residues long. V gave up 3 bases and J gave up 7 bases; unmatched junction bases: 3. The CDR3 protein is CASSDDRGPQPQHF. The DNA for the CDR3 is TGCGCCAGCAGTGATGACAGGGGGCCCCAGCCCCAGCATTTT.

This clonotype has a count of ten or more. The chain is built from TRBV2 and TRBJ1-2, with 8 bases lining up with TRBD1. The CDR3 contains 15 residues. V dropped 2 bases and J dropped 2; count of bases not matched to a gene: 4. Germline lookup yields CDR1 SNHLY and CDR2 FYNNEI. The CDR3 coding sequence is TGTGCCAGCAGTGAAACAGACAGGGGAAACTATGGCTACACCTTC. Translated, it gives CASSETDRGNYGYTF.

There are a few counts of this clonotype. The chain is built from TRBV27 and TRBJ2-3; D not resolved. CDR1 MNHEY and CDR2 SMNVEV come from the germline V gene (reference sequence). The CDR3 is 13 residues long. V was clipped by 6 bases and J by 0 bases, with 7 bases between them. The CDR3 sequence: CASSHSSTDTQYF. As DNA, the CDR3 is TGTGCCAGCAGCCATTCCAGCACAGATACGCAGTATTTT.

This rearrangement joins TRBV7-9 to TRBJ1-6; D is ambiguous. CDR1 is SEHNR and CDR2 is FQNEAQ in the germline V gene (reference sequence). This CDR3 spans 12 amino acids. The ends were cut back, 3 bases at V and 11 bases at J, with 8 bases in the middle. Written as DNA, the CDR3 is TGTGCCAGCAGCTTCGACACCGCACCCCTCCACTTT. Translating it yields CASSFDTAPLHF.

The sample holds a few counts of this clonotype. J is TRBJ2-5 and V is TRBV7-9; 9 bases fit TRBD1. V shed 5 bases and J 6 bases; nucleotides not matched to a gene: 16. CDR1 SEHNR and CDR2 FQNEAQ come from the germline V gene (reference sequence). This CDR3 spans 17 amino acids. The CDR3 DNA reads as TGTGCCAGCAGCCCCCATCCCCGGGACAGGGAGGGGAAGACCCAGTACTTC. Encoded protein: CASSPHPRDREGKTQYF.

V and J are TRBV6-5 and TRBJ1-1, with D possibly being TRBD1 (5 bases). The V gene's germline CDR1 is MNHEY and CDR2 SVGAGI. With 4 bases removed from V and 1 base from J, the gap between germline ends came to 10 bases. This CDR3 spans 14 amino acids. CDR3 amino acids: CASSLGGWNTEAFF. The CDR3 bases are TGTGCCAGCAGTTTGGGGGGATGGAACACTGAAGCTTTCTTT.

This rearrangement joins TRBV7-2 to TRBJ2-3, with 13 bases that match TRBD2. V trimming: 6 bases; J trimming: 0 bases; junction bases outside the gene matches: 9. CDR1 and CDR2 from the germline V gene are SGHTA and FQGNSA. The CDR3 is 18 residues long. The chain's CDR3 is CASSSGTSGARSTDTQYF. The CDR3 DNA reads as TGTGCCAGCAGTTCCGGGACTAGCGGGGCTCGGAGCACAGATACGCAGTATTTT.

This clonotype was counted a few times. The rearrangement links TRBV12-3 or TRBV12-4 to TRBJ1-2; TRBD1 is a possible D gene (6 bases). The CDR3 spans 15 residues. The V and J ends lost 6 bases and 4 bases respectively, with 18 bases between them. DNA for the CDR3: TGTGCCAGCAGAATAACAGGGACCACCTCCTATGGCTACACCTTC. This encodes CASRITGTTSYGYTF.

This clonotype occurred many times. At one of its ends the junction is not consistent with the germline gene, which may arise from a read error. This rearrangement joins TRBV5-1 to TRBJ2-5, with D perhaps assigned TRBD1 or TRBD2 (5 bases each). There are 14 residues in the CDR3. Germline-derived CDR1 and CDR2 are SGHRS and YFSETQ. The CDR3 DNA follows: TGTGCCAGCAGCTCGGGACGGAACCAAGAGACCCAGTACTTC. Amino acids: CASSSGRNQETQYF.

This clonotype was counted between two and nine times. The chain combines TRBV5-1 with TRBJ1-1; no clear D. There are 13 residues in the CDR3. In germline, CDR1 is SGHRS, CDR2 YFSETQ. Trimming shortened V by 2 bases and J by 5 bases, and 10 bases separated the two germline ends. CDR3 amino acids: CASSLDAGTEAFF. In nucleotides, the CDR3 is TGCGCCAGCAGCTTAGATGCGGGGACTGAAGCTTTCTTT.

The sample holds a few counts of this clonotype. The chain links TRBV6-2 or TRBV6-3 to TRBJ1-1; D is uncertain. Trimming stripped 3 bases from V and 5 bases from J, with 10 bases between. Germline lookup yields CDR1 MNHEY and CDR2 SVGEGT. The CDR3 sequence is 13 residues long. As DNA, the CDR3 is TGTGCCAGCAGTTATACCATGAGGACTGAAGCTTTCTTT. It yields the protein CASSYTMRTEAFF.

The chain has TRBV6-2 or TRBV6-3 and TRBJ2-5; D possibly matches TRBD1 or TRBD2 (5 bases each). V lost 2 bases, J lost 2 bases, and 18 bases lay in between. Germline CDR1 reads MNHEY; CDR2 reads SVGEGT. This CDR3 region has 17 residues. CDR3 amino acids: CASSYVGTTVEQETQYF. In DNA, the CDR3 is TGTGCCAGCAGTTACGTGGGGACGACAGTAGAACAAGAGACCCAGTACTTC.

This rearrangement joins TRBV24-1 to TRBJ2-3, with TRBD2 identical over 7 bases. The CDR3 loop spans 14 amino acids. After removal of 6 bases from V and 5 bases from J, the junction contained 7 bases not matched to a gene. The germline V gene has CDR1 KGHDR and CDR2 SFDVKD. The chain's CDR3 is CATSRRLAGDTQYF. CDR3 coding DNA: TGTGCCACCAGTAGGAGACTAGCTGGAGATACGCAGTATTTT.